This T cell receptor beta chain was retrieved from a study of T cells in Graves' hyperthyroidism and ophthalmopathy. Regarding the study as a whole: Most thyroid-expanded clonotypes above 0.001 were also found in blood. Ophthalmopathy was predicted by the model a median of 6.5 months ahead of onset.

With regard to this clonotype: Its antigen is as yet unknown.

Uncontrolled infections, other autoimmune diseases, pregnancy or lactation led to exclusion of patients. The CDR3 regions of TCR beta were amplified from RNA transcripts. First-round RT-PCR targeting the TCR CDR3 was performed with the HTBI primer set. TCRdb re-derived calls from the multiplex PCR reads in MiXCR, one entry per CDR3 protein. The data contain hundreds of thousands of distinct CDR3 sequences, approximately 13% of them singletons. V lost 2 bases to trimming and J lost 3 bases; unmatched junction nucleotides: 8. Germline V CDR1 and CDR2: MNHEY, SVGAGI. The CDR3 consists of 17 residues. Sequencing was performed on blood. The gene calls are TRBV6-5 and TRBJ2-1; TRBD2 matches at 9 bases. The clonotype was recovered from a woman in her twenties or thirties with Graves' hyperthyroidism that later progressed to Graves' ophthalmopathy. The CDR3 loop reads CASSYAAGGQNYNEQFF. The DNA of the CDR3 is TGTGCCAGCAGTTACGCAGCGGGAGGCCAGAACTACAATGAGCAGTTCTTC.